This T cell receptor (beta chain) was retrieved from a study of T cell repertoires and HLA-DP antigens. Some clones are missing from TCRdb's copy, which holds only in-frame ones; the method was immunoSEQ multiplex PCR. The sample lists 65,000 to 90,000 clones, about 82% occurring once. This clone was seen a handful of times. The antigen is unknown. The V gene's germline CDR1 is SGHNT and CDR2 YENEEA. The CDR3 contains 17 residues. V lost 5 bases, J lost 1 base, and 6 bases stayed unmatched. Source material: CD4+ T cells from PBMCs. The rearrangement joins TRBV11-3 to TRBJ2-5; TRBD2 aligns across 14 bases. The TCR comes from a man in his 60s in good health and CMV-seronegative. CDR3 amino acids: CASSAGTSGGTQETQYF. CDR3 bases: TGTGCCAGCAGCGCCGGGACTAGCGGGGGAACCCAAGAGACCCAGTACTTC. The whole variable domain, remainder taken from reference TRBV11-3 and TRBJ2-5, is EAGVVQSPRYKIIEKKQPVAFWCNPISGHNTLYWYLQNLGQGPELLIRYENEEAVDDSQLPKDRFSAERLKGVDSTLKIQPAELGDSAVYLCASSAGTSGGTQETQYFGPGTRLLVL.